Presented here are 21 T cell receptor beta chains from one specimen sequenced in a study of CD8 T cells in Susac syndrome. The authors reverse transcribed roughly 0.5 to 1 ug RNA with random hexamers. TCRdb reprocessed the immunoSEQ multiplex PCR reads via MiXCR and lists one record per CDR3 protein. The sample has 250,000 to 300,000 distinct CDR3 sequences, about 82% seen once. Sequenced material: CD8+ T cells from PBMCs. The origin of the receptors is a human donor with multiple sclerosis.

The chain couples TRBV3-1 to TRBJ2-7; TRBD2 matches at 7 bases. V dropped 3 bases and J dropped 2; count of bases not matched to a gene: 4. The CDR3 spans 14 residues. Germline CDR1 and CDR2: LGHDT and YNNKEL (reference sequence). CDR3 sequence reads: CASSHSGTTYEQYF. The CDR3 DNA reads TGTGCCAGCAGCCACAGCGGGACTACCTACGAGCAGTACTTC.

CDR3 bases: TGTGCCAGCAGCTTGGCCGTTAGCGGTAGGAACATTCAGTACTTC. Encoded protein: CASSLAVSGRNIQYF. This rearrangement joins TRBV5-4 to TRBJ2-4, with D tentatively TRBD2 (6 bases). Germline values: CDR1 SGHNT, CDR2 YYREEE (reference sequence). The CDR3 runs 15 residues. V lost 0 bases, J lost 7 bases, and 14 bases lay in between.

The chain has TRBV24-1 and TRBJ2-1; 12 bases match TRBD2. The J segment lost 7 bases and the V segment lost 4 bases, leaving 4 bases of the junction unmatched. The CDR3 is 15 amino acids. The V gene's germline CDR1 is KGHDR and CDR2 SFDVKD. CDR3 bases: TGTGCCACCAGTGACCTAGCGGGAGGGCCAAATGAGCAGTTCTTC. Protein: CATSDLAGGPNEQFF.

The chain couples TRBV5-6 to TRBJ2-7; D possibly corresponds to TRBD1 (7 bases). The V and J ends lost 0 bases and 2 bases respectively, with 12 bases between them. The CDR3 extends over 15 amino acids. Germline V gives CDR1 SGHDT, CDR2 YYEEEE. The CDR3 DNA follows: TGTGCCAGCAGCTTGGCGGCGGGACAGACCTACGAGCAGTACTTC. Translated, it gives CASSLAAGQTYEQYF.

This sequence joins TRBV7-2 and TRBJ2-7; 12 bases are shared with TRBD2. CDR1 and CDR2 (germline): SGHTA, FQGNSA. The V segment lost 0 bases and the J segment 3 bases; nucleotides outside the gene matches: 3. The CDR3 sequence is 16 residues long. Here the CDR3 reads CASSLALAGGNYEQYF. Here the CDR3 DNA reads TGTGCCAGCAGCTTAGCGCTAGCGGGAGGGAACTACGAGCAGTACTTC. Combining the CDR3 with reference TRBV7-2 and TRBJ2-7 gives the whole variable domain GAGVSQSPSNKVTEKGKDVELRCDPISGHTALYWYRQSLGQGLEFLIYFQGNSAPDKSGLPSDRFSAERTGGSVSTLTIQRTQQEDSAVYLCASSLALAGGNYEQYFGPGTRLTVT.

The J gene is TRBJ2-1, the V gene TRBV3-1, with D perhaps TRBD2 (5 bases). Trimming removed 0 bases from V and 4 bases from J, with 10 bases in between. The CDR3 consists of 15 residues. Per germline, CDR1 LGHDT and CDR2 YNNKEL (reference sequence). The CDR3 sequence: CASSQDVGRYNEQFF. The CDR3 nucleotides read TGTGCCAGCAGCCAAGATGTGGGGAGATACAATGAGCAGTTCTTC.

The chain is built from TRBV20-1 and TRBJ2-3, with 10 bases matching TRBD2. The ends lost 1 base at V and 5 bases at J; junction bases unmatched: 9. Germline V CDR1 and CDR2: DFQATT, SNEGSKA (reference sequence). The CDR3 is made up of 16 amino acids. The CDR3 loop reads CSARGEEAGGGDTQYF. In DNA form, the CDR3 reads TGCAGTGCTAGAGGGGAAGAAGCGGGAGGGGGAGATACGCAGTATTTT.

DNA for the CDR3: TGTGCCAGCAGCTTGCGGGAGGGTAATGAGCAGTTCTTC. This sequence encodes CASSLREGNEQFF. This sequence joins TRBV7-2 and TRBJ2-1; 9 bases agree with TRBD2. Trimming removed 3 bases from V and 7 bases from J; junction bases left unmatched: 1. CDR1 and CDR2 (germline): SGHTA, FQGNSA. The CDR3 loop spans 13 amino acids.

This chain's CDR3 is CASRATGTNYGYTF. CDR3 sequence (DNA): TGTGCCAGCAGGGCCACAGGGACGAACTATGGCTACACCTTC. J is TRBJ1-2 and V is TRBV28; a possible D gene is TRBD1 (6 bases). Germline V gene data show CDR1 as MDHEN and CDR2 as SYDVKM. V lost 6 bases, J lost 2 bases, and 13 bases lay in between. The CDR3 has 14 residues.

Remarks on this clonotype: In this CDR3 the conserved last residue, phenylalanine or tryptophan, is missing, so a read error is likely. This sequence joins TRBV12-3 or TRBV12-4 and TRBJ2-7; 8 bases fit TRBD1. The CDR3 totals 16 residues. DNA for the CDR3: TGCGCCAGCAGTCCCCTCCCACAGGGGGTAATCTACGAGCAGTACCTC. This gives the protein CASSPLPQGVIYEQYL.

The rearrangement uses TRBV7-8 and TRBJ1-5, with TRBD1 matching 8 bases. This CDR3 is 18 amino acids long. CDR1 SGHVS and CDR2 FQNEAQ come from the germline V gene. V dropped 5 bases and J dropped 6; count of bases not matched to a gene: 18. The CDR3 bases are TGTGCCAGCAGCATAAGGACAGGGAGGCAAAGGGAGGGTCAGCCCCAGCATTTT. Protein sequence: CASSIRTGRQREGQPQHF.

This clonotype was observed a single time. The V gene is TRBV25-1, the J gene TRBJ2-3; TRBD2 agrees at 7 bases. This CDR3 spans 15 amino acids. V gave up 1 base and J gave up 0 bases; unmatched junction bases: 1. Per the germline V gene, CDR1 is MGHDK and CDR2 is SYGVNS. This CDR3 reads CASSEFGGSTDTQYF. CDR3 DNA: TGTGCCAGCAGTGAATTCGGGGGGAGCACAGATACGCAGTATTTT.

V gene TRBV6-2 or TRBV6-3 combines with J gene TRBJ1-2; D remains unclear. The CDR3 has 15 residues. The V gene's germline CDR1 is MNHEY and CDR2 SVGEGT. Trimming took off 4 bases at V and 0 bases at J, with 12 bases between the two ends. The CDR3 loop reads CASSSFLTSNYGYTF. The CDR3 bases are TGTGCCAGCAGTTCTTTCTTGACATCTAACTATGGCTACACCTTC.

CDR3 protein: CASSLGQVYNEQFF. The DNA of the CDR3 is TGTGCCAGCAGCCTCGGACAGGTTTACAATGAGCAGTTCTTC. The J gene is TRBJ2-1, the V gene TRBV6-2 or TRBV6-3, with 7 nucleotides matching TRBD1. The germline CDR1 and CDR2 sequences are MNHEY and SVGEGT. The CDR3 contains 14 residues. Trimming took 6 bases from V and 4 from J; bases not matched to a gene: 6.

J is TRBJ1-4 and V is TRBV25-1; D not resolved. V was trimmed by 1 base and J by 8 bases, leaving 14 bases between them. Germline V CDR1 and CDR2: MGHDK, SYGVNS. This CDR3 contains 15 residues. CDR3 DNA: TGTGCCAGCAGTGAATGGGTCGGGGATCGAGAAAAACTGTTTTTT. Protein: CASSEWVGDREKLFF.

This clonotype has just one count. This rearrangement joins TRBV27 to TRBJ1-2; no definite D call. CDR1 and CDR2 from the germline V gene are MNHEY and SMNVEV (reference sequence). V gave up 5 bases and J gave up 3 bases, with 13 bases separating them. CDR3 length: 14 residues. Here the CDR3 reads CASSPVFLDYGYTF. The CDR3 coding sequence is TGTGCCAGCAGTCCGGTATTTCTGGACTATGGCTACACCTTC.

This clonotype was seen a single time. The DNA of the CDR3 is TGTGCCAGCAGTTACTCGAATGTCCATGAGCAGTTCTTC. As protein: CASSYSNVHEQFF. The genes are TRBV6-5 and TRBJ2-1; no reliable D call. V was trimmed by 0 bases and J by 8 bases, leaving 8 bases between them. The V gene's germline CDR1 is MNHEY and CDR2 SVGAGI. The CDR3 totals 13 residues.

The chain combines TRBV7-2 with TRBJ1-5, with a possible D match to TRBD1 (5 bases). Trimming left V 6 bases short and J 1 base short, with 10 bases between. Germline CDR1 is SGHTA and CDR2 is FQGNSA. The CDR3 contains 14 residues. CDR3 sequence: CASRLTESNQPQHF. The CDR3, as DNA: TGTGCCAGCAGACTGACAGAGAGCAATCAGCCCCAGCATTTT.

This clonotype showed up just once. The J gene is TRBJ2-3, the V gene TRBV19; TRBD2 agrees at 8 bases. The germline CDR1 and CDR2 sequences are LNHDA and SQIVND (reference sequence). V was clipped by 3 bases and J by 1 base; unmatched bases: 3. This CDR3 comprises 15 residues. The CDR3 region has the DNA TGTGCCAGTAGTATGTGGCGGGAGGGCACAGATACGCAGTATTTT. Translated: CASSMWREGTDTQYF.

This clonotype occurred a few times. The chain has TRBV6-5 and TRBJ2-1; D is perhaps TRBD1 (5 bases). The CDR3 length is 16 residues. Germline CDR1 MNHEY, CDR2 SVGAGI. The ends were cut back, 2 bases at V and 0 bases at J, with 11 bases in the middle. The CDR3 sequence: CASSYPTGLSYNEQFF. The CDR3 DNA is TGTGCCAGCAGTTACCCTACAGGTCTCTCCTACAATGAGCAGTTCTTC.

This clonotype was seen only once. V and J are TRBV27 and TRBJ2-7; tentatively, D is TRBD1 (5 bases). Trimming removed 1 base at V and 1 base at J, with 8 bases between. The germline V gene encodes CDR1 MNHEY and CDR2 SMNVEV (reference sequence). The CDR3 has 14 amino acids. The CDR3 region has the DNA TGTGCCAGCAGTTTATTAGACAGTTCCTACGAGCAGTACTTC. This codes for CASSLLDSSYEQYF.